This T cell receptor beta chain was recovered during a study of blood T cells in healthy people across ages. A second PCR, run for about 7 to 11 cycles, used a sample-barcoded 5' primer plus a J-beta primer mix. Samples each returned at least 3 million CDR3-containing paired-end reads. From the 5' RACE reads, TCRdb called clonotypes with MiXCR, one entry per CDR3 protein. The repertoire holds about 570,000 distinct CDR3 sequences, with roughly a quarter as singletons. Each donor had around 9.2 milliliters of peripheral blood drawn. Samples had at least 7 million PBMCs isolated from them. Germline values: CDR1 SGHRS, CDR2 YFSETQ. V shed 0 bases, J shed 8 bases, and the junction held 9 bases outside the gene matches. The CDR3 length is 16 residues.

Sequencing used blood. The receptor comes from a woman in her 70s in good health. The chain recombines TRBV5-1 with TRBJ1-4; 8 positions match TRBD1. The CDR3 bases are TGCGCCAGCAGCTTGGCCGGACAGGGAGGAGGGGAAAAACTGTTTTTT. Its translation is CASSLAGQGGGEKLFF.